This T cell receptor beta chain was sequenced for a study of blood T cell repertoires in COVID-19. Whole-study context: Material from acute and convalescent COVID-19 was sourced from the United States, Italy and Spain. PBMCs, B-cell-depleted T cells, or T cells provided the cDNA or gDNA that made up the material.

Original methodology: Amplification with reference gene primers provided the estimates of nucleated cell counts. Clones were sequenced by immunoSEQ multiplex PCR, and TCRdb holds only the in-frame ones, with some missing. Clone size and V and J calls were adopted from that table, with D and trimming inferred from the DNA. The data show roughly 230,000 clones, 89% seen once. With V trimmed by 8 bases and J by 8 bases, 10 bases remained unmatched. CDR3 length equals 13 residues. Germline CDR1 is MNHEY and CDR2 is SVGAGI. This TCR was recovered from a woman aged 35 to 49 who had recovered from COVID-19. This chain links TRBV6-5 with TRBJ1-2; 8 bases align to TRBD1. Sequenced: peripheral blood. The CDR3 loop reads CASGDRGGGGYTF. CDR3 in DNA: TGTGCCAGCGGCGACAGGGGTGGTGGCGGCTACACCTTC.